The 3 T cell receptor beta chains below all came from one sample that was sequenced in a study of T cell responses to AZD1222 COVID-19 vaccine. The repertoire was sequenced with immunoSEQ multiplex PCR; TCRdb's copy has only in-frame clones and lacks some. The table has about 140,000 clones, approximately 94% seen once. Here the sequenced sample was peripheral blood, taken on day 0 of AZD1222 vaccination. Receptors originate from an adult in good health.

This clone was seen a handful of times. The rearrangement uses TRBV6-2 or TRBV6-3 and TRBJ2-6, with D unclear. With 5 bases removed from V and 2 bases from J, the gap between germline ends came to 7 bases. CDR3 length: 14 amino acids. Germline CDR1 is MNHEY and CDR2 is SVGEGT. CDR3 in amino acids: CASSSNPGANVLTF. CDR3 bases: TGTGCCAGCAGTAGTAACCCTGGGGCCAACGTCCTGACTTTC.

The rearrangement uses TRBV3-1 (or the pseudogene TRBV3-2) and TRBJ1-3; 10 bases match TRBD1. J was trimmed by 1 base and V by 5 bases; bases with no gene match: 14. CDR1 is LGHDT, CDR2 YNNKEL, per germline (reference sequence). This CDR3 is 19 amino acids long. CDR3 DNA sequence: TGTGCCAGCAGCTTTCCGGGACAGGGGATCCCTTTTTCTGGAAACACCATATATTTT. Amino acid sequence: CASSFPGQGIPFSGNTIYF.

The rearrangement uses TRBV7-6 and TRBJ1-6; a weak D match, TRBD1 (5 bases). The CDR3 is 16 residues long. Germline values: CDR1 SGHVS, CDR2 FNYEAQ. V gave up 1 base and J gave up 9 bases, with 16 bases separating them. CDR3 DNA: TGTGCCAGCAGCTTAGGCGCGTCAGGGATATCTTCACCCCTCCACTTT. Its translation is CASSLGASGISSPLHF.